This is a list of T cell receptor beta chains from one sample in a study of T cell repertoires in cytomegalovirus infection. These receptors have no known antigen. TCRdb analysed the reads with MiXCR anew, one entry per CDR3 protein. Of fewer than 850,000 distinct CDR3 sequences listed, around 29% are singletons. The specimen was cultured CD8+ T cells from PBMCs, collected from culture after CMV antigen stimulation. The receptor source for this set is a human donor in good health (CMV status not recorded). Some clones in this sample may be carry-over from other donors' samples. Both conserved end residues are part of each CDR3. Fields, in order: clone size, V gene, D gene, J gene, CDR3 DNA, CDR3 protein. A D gene is named only where the DNA matches it firmly. Clone sizes are given selectively: once, few, many, or a class where the clone is expanded.

many	TRBV10-3	TRBD1	TRBJ2-4	TGTGCCATCAGTGAACCGGGACAGGTCAAAAACATTCAGTACTTC	CAISEPGQVKNIQYF
.	TRBV4-1	TRBD1	TRBJ1-2	TGCGCCAGCAGCCAGAACCCACTCGGGACAGGGGGCATCGATGGCTACACCTTC	CASSQNPLGTGGIDGYTF
few	TRBV6-6	.	TRBJ2-1	TGTGCCAGCAGTTTCTATGCCGGGTCTTACAATGAGCAGTTCTTC	CASSFYAGSYNEQFF
.	TRBV7-9	.	TRBJ2-4	TGTGCCAGCAGCTTACGGGACGGGAGTGCCAAAAACATTCAGTACTTC	CASSLRDGSAKNIQYF
few	TRBV7-9	.	TRBJ1-3	TGTGCCAGCAGCTCCCCGGGACAAAGCGCTGGAAACACCATATATTTT	CASSSPGQSAGNTIYF
few	TRBV7-6	.	TRBJ2-3	TGTGCCAGCAGCTTAGCGGGGGGCCTTGATGAAACAGATACGCAGTATTTT	CASSLAGGLDETDTQYF
.	TRBV7-6	.	TRBJ2-1	TGTGCCAGCAGCCCGCTGGGGGGGCGAGGCAATGAGCAGTTCTTC	CASSPLGGRGNEQFF
few	TRBV9	.	TRBJ1-1	TGTGCCAGCAGCGTGAGCAGCATGAACACTGAAGCTTTCTTT	CASSVSSMNTEAFF
few	TRBV27	TRBD1	TRBJ2-1	TGTGCCAGCTTAGGACCGGGACAGGGGGGATATAGGCAGTTCTTC	CASLGPGQGGYRQFF
.	TRBV10-3	TRBD1	TRBJ2-7	TGTGCCATCAGCATAGGACAGGGTCCCTACGAGCAGTACTTC	CAISIGQGPYEQYF
few	TRBV4-1	TRBD2	TRBJ2-2	TGCGCCAGCAGCGGTAGCGGGATCAACACCGGGGAGCTGTTTTTT	CASSGSGINTGELFF
few	TRBV10-2	.	TRBJ1-4	TGCGCCAGCAGTGAAATGGGGGAGGCTGAAAAACTGTTTTTT	CASSEMGEAEKLFF
.	TRBV6-5	TRBD2	TRBJ2-1	TGTGCCAGCAGTTTGGGACTAGCGGACCACAATGAGCAGTTCTTC	CASSLGLADHNEQFF
.	TRBV6-6	TRBD1	TRBJ1-2	TGTGCCAGCAGTTACTTGGCAGGGGGACGGTTCTATGGCTACACCTTC	CASSYLAGGRFYGYTF
many	TRBV7-2	TRBD1	TRBJ1-1	TGTGCCAGCAGCTTACTTGGACAGGGCGGGGAAGCTTTCTTT	CASSLLGQGGEAFF
few	TRBV4-1	TRBD1	TRBJ1-5	TGTGCCAGCAGCATCCGGGACAGGGTCCAGCCCCAGCATTTT	CASSIRDRVQPQHF
.	TRBV19	.	TRBJ1-1	TGTGCCAGTAAGGATCCCGCAGTAATGATGAACACTGAAGCTTTCTTT	CASKDPAVMMNTEAFF
few	TRBV7-9	.	TRBJ1-5	TGTGCCAGCAGCAGCCAGGGTGTCAGCAATCAGCCCCAGCATTTT	CASSSQGVSNQPQHF
many	TRBV7-8	TRBD2	TRBJ2-1	TGTGCCAGCAGCCCGACTAGCGGGACTTACAATGAGCAGTTCTTC	CASSPTSGTYNEQFF
.	TRBV27	.	TRBJ1-5	TGTGCCAGCAGTCTTCGACGGGCATCAGAGGCCCAGCATTTT	CASSLRRASEAQHF
many	TRBV7-6	TRBD1	TRBJ1-1	TGTGCCAGCAGCGTGGACAGGGGCCGTATGAACACTGAAGCTTTCTTT	CASSVDRGRMNTEAFF
.	TRBV7-9	TRBD1	TRBJ2-3	TGTGCCAGCAGCCCCCCGACAGGGGGCAAAACAGATACGCAGTATTTT	CASSPPTGGKTDTQYF
.	TRBV19	TRBD2	TRBJ2-5	TGTGCCAGTAGCGGGACTAGCGGTATGCAAGAGACCCAGTACTTC	CASSGTSGMQETQYF
few	TRBV7-6	TRBD2	TRBJ2-1	TGTGCCAGCACCCCCCGCGGGGGGGTAGTTGGGGAGCAGTTCTTC	CASTPRGGVVGEQFF
few	TRBV27	.	TRBJ1-5	TGTGCCAGCAGTTTCAGGGGACCTGAGCCCCAGCATTTT	CASSFRGPEPQHF
many	TRBV24-1	.	TRBJ2-3	TGTGCCACCAGTGATTTTCCCAGGGACACAGATACGCAGTATTTT	CATSDFPRDTDTQYF
many	TRBV7-9	TRBD2	TRBJ2-4	TGTGCCAGCAGGACCGGGGAGCGGGGGATTCAGTACTTC	CASRTGERGIQYF
.	TRBV7-8	.	TRBJ2-3	TGTGCCAGCAGCTTGTGGTGGGGGGCCGAAGATACGCAGTATTTT	CASSLWWGAEDTQYF
few	TRBV12-3/TRBV12-4	.	TRBJ1-1	TGTGCCAGCAGTTCCCCCGGAACCCCAACTGAAGCTTTCTTT	CASSSPGTPTEAFF
once	TRBV15	.	TRBJ1-6	TGTGCCACAAGAAGTGGGGTCGGAAATTCACCCCTCCACTTT	CATRSGVGNSPLHF
.	TRBV12-5	.	TRBJ2-7	TGTGCTAGTGGTTTTGCCCCAACTAGCTACTACGAGCAGTACTTC	CASGFAPTSYYEQYF
.	TRBV6-5	TRBD2	TRBJ2-2	TGTGCCAGCAGCTACGGGCTCGATCCTAGCGGGGGCCACACCGGGGAGCTGTTTTTT	CASSYGLDPSGGHTGELFF
few	TRBV7-3	TRBD2	TRBJ2-2	TGTGCCAGCAGCCCCAGCGGGGGGAGCGGGGAGCTGTTTTTT	CASSPSGGSGELFF
.	TRBV20-1	TRBD2	TRBJ2-3	TGCAGTTTTTATGCCAGCGGGGGGGCCCCAGATACGCAGTATTTT	CSFYASGGAPDTQYF
few	TRBV11-2	.	TRBJ2-4	TGTGCCAGCAGCTTTCCTTGGGGAGATGGCAAAAACATTCAGTACTTC	CASSFPWGDGKNIQYF
few	TRBV27	.	TRBJ2-5	TGTGCCAGCAGTCTCTATACAGGGAGAGTGGAGACCCAGTACTTC	CASSLYTGRVETQYF
.	TRBV19	.	TRBJ2-7	TGTGCCAGTAGTATAGGGGAGAACTCCTACGAGCAGTACTTC	CASSIGENSYEQYF
once	TRBV25-1	TRBD1	TRBJ2-2	TGTGCCAGCAGTGGCAGACAGGGGCGGGCCGGGGAGCTGTTTTTT	CASSGRQGRAGELFF
.	TRBV6-6	TRBD2	TRBJ2-1	TGTGCCAGCAGTTACACCAGCGGGGGGCTGAGGGTTGAGCAGTTCTTC	CASSYTSGGLRVEQFF
many	TRBV28	.	TRBJ1-2	TGTGCCAGCAGTTTCTTGGACAAGCCAACTAACTATGGCTACACCTTC	CASSFLDKPTNYGYTF
.	TRBV5-4	.	TRBJ2-3	TGTGCCAGCAGCTCGTTCAGGGAGGAAATCACAGATACGCAGTATTTT	CASSSFREEITDTQYF
.	TRBV5-1	.	TRBJ2-7	TGCGCCAGCAGCATTACAGGCTACGAGCAGTACTTC	CASSITGYEQYF
few	TRBV2	TRBD2	TRBJ2-7	TGTGCCAGCCGGGGGGGCGGGGCCCTCTACGAGCAGTACTTC	CASRGGGALYEQYF
.	TRBV10-3	.	TRBJ2-5	TGTGCCATCAGTGAGACGCAGGGGTCCCGGGGGGTCTTGGCGGAGACCCAGTACTTC	CAISETQGSRGVLAETQYF
.	TRBV9	.	TRBJ2-1	TGTGCCAGCAGCGATAGGATGTCCAATGAGCAGTTCTTC	CASSDRMSNEQFF
few	TRBV7-9	TRBD2	TRBJ2-5	TGTGCCAGCAGCTCCGCGTTTGGCGGGGGGCTTAGAGAGACCCAGTACTTC	CASSSAFGGGLRETQYF
.	TRBV7-6	.	TRBJ2-1	TGTGCCAGCAGCGTAACTACCGTACCGGGACAATTCGCGGTTGAGCAGTTCTTC	CASSVTTVPGQFAVEQFF
few	TRBV5-6	.	TRBJ2-2	TGTGCCAGCAGCTTGAAGGTTAACACCGGGGAGCTGTTTTTT	CASSLKVNTGELFF